This TCR beta chain is from a study of T cells after yellow fever vaccination. Notes on the study in general: Abundant clonotypes from the bulk population could contaminate FACS-sorted repertoires.

With regard to this clonotype: The antigen remains undetermined.

Germline V gives CDR1 LNHDA, CDR2 SQIVND (reference sequence). V was clipped by 2 bases and J by 0 bases, with 7 bases between them. The CDR3 runs 15 residues. Using its own MiXCR run on the 5' RACE reads, TCRdb lists one record per CDR3 protein. Of about 140,000 distinct CDR3 sequences detected, about 8% appear once; the ten largest clones hold 0.73%. This sequence joins TRBV19 and TRBJ2-2; D remains ambiguous. The TCR originated in a man aged 25-45 years who received the YFV17D yellow fever vaccine. Sequenced material: CD4+ T cells sorted from PBMCs, taken 5 days after the yellow fever booster vaccination. The CDR3 reads CASSIRIANTGELFF. CDR3 sequence (DNA): TGTGCCAGTAGTATAAGGATAGCGAACACCGGGGAGCTGTTTTTT.